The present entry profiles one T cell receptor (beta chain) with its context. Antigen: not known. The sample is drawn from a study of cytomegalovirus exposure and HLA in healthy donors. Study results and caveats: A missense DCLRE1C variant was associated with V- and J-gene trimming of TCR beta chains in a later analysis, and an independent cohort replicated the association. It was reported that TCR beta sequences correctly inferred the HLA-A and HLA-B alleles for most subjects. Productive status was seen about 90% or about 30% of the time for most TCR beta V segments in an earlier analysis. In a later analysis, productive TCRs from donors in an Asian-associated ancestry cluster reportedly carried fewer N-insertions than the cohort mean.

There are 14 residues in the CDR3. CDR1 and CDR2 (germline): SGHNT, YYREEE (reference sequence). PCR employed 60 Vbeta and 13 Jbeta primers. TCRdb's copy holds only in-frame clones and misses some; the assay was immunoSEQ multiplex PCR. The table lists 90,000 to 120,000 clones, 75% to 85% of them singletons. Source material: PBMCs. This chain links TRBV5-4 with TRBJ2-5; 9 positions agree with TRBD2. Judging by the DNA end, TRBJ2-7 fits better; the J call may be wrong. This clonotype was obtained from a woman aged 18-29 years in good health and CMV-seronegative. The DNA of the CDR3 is TGTGCCAGCAGCTTTGCGGGGGGGGGCTACGAGCAGTACTTC. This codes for CASSFAGGGYEQYF.